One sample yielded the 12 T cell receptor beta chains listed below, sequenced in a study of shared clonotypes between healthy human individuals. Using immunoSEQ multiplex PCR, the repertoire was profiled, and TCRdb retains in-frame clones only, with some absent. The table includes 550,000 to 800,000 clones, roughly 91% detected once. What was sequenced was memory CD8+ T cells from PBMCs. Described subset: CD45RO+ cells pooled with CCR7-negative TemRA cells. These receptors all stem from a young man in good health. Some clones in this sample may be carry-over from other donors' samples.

The CDR3 here is CASSIDRAGELFF. The CDR3 DNA follows: TGTGCCAGTAGTATAGATCGTGCCGGGGAGCTGTTTTTT. The V gene is TRBV19, the J gene TRBJ2-2; D not resolved. The CDR3 is 13 amino acids. Trimming took 0 bases from V and 6 from J, leaving 5 bases between them. Germline CDR1 reads LNHDA; CDR2 reads SQIVND (reference sequence).

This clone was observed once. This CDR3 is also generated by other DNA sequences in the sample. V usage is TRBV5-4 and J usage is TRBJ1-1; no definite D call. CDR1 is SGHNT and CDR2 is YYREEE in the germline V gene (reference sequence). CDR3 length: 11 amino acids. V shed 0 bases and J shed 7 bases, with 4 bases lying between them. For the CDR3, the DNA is TGTGCCAGCAGCTTGGGAATTGAAGCTTTCTTT. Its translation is CASSLGIEAFF. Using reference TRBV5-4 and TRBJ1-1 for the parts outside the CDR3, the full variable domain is ETGVTQSPTHLIKTRGQQVTLRCSSQSGHNTVSWYQQALGQGPQFIFQYYREEENGRGNFPPRFSGLQFPNYSSELNVNALELDDSALYLCASSLGIEAFFGQGTRLTVV.

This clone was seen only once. The CDR3 loop reads CASSLPKGEKLFF. The DNA of the CDR3 is TGTGCCAGCAGCTTGCCGAAGGGTGAAAAACTGTTTTTT. The V and J genes are TRBV7-9 and TRBJ1-4; no clear D. Per germline, CDR1 SEHNR and CDR2 FQNEAQ (reference sequence). There are 13 residues in the CDR3. V lost 3 bases to trimming and J lost 7 bases, with 9 bases between them.

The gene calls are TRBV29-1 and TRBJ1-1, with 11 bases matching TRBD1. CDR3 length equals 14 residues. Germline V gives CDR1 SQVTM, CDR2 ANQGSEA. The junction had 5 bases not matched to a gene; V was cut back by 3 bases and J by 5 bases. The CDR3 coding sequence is TGCAGCGTTGAGGAGGGACAGGGGGAAACTGAAGCTTTCTTT. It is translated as CSVEEGQGETEAFF.

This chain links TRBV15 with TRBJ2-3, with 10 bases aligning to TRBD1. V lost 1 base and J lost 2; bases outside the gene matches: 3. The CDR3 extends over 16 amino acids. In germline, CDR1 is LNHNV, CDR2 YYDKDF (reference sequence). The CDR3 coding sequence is TGTGCCACCAGCAGAGGACAGGGGGCTGACACAGATACGCAGTATTTT. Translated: CATSRGQGADTDTQYF. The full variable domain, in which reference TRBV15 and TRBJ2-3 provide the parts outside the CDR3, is DAMVIQNPRYQVTQFGKPVTLSCSQTLNHNVMYWYQQKSSQAPKLLFHYYDKDFNNEADTPDNFQSRRPNTSFCFLDIRSPGLGDTAMYLCATSRGQGADTDTQYFGPGTRLTVL.

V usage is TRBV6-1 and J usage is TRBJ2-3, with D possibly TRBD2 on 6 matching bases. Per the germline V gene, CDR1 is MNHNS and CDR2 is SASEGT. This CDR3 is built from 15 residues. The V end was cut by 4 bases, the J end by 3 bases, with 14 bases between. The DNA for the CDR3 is TGTGCCAGCAGTGTCCTCATCGGGACTACAGATACGCAGTATTTT. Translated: CASSVLIGTTDTQYF.

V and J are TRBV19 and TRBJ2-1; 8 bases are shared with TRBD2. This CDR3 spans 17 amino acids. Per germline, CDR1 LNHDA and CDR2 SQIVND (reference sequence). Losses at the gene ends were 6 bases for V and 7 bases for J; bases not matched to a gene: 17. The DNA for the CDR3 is TGTGCCAGTAGCGAACTACCGGGACTAGAAAGGGGGAATGAGCAGTTCTTC. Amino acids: CASSELPGLERGNEQFF.

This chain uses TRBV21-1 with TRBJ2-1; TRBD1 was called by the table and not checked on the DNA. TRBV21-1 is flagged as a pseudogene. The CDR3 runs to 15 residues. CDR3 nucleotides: TGTGCCAGCAGCCTCTCGGACAGGGGTGACAATGAGCAGTTCTTC. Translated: CASSLSDRGDNEQFF.

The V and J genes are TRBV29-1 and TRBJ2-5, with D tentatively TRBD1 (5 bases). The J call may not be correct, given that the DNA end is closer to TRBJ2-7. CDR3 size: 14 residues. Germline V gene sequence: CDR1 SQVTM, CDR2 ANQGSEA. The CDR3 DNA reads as TGCAGCGTTGTAGGCAGGGCCGGGTCCGACGAGCAGTACTTC. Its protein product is CSVVGRAGSDEQYF.

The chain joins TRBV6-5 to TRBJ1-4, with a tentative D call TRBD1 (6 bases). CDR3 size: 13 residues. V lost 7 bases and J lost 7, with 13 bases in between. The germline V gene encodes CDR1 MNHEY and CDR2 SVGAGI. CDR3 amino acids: CASTDRRGEKLFF. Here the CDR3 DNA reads TGTGCCAGCACAGACAGGCGCGGTGAAAAACTGTTTTTT.

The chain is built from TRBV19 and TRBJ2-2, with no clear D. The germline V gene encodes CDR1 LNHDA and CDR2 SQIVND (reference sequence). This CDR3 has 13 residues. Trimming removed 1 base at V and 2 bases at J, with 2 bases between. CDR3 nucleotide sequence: TGTGCCAGTAGTATAGGTAACACCGGGGAGCTGTTTTTT. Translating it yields CASSIGNTGELFF.

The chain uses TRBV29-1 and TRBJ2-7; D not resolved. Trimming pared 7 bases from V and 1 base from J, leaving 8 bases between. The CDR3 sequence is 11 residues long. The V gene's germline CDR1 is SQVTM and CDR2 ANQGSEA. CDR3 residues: CSAGASYEQYF. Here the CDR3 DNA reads TGCAGCGCTGGTGCATCCTACGAGCAGTACTTC.